This section outlines one TCR beta chain sequence together with its context. Some clones are missing from TCRdb's copy, which holds only in-frame ones; the method was immunoSEQ multiplex PCR. The sample comprises some 350,000 clones, almost 90% of which are singletons, and roughly 6.6% rests with the top ten. The Seattle patients, enrolled during active infection, were followed longitudinally. This entry belongs to a study of blood T cell repertoires in COVID-19. About the study: Sample material is recorded as cDNA or gDNA derived from T cells, B-cell-depleted T cells, or PBMCs.

Germline V gene data show CDR1 as MNHEY and CDR2 as SVGAGI. This CDR3 spans 15 amino acids. J gave up 11 bases and V 6 bases, and 16 bases lay outside the gene matches. The TCR sequence derives from a woman between 70 and 85 years old with COVID-19, enrolled during active disease. Specimen: peripheral blood. J is TRBJ1-1 and V is TRBV6-5; 9 nucleotides line up with TRBD1. The CDR3 nucleotides are TGTGCCAGCAGGGCTACCACACACAGGGGGCCGAGTGCTTTCTTT. It translates to CASRATTHRGPSAFF.